A single T cell receptor (beta chain) is shown here with its context. Its antigen is as yet unknown. This likely comes from a read error, as the CDR3 has no conserved phenylalanine or tryptophan at its end. The sample belongs to a study of shared clonotypes between healthy human individuals. Across the study: The study used three CD4 naive, three CD4 memory, two CD8 naive and one CD8 memory plate per donor. Findings of the study overall: On the whole, naive subsets had larger estimated richness than memory subsets had.

In the sorted-subset replicate PCRs, approximately 200 ng DNA, 30,000 or so T cell genomes, was used. Data came from immunoSEQ multiplex PCR; TCRdb stores just in-frame clones and leaves some out. The profile shows some 1.1 million clones, 77% of them singletons. The CDR3 extends over 14 amino acids. V was pared by 11 bases and J by 5 bases, with 18 bases between. The germline gives CDR1 LNHDA, CDR2 SQIVND (reference sequence). Material for sequencing was memory CD4+ T cells from PBMCs. Subset reported: CD45RA-negative fraction. This TCR came from a man between 18 and 35 years old in good health. Some clones in this sample may be carry-over from other donors' samples. The chain recombines TRBV19 with TRBJ1-4, with D possibly TRBD1 on 5 matching bases. The CDR3 nucleotides are TGTGCCGACCCGGGGGGGACGGGAAATGAAAAACTGTTTTAT. It is translated as CADPGGTGNEKLFY.